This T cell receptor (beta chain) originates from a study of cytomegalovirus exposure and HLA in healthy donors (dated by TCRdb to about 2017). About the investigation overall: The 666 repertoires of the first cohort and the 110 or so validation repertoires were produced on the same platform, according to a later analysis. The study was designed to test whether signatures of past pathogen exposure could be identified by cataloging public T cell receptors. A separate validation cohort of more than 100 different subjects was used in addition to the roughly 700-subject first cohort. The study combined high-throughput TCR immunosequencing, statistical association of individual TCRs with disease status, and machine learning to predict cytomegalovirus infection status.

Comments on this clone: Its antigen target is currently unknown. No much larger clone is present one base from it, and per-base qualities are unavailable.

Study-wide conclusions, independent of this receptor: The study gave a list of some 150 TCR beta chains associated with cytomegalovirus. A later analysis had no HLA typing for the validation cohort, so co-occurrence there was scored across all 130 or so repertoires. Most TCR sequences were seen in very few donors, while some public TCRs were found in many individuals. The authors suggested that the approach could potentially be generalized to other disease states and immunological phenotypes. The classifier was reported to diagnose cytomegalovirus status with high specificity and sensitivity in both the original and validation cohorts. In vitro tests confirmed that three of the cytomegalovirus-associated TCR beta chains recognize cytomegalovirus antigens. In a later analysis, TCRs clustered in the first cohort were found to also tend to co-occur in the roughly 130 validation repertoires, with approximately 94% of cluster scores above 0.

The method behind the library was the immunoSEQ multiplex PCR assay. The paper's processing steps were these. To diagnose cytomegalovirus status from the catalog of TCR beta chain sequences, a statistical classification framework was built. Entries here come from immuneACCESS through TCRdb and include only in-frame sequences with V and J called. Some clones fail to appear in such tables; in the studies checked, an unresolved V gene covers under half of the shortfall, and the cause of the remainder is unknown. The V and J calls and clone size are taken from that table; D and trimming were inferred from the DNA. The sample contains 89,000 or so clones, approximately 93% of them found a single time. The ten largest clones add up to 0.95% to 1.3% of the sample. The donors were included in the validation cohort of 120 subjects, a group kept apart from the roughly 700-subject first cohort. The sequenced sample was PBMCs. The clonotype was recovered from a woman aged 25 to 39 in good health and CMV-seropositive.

The DNA sequence is TGTGCCAGCAGCTCGGATCCGGGACAGGGACGAACCCAGTACTTC. It translates as CASSSDPGQGRTQYF. The rearrangement combines TRBV5-6 with TRBJ2-5, with 9 central nucleotides matching TRBD1. From the cysteine up to the phenylalanine, the CDR3 has a length of 15 residues. Only CDR3 DNA is held: 45 bases, read in frame from base 1. The germline V gene specifies SGHDT as CDR1 and YYEEEE as CDR2. From V the trimming removes 3 bases and from J it removes 8 bases, while the gene matches leave 11 bases of the junction unaccounted for.